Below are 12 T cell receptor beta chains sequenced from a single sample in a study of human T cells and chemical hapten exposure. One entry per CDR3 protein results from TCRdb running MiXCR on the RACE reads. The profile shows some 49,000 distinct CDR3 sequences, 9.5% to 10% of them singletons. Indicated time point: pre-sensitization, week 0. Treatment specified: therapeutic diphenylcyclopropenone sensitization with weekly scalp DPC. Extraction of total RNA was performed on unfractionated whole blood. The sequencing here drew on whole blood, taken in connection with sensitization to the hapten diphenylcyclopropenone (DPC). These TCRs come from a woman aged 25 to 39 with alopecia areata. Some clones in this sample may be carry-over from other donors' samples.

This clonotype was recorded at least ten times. CDR3 in DNA: TGTGCCAGCAGCGTTTTTATGAACACTGAAGCTTTCTTT. Encoded protein: CASSVFMNTEAFF. The genes are TRBV7-2 and TRBJ1-1; D is uncertain. Per the germline V gene, CDR1 is SGHTA and CDR2 is FQGNSA. The CDR3 runs 13 residues. V was pared by 5 bases and J by 0 bases, with 7 bases between.

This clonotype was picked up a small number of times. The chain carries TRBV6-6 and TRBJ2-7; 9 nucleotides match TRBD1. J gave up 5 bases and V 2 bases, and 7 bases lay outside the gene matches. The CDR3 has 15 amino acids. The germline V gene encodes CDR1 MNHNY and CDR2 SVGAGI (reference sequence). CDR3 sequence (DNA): TGTGCCAGCAGTTACGGGGACAGGGTCGAGAACGAGCAGTACTTC. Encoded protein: CASSYGDRVENEQYF.

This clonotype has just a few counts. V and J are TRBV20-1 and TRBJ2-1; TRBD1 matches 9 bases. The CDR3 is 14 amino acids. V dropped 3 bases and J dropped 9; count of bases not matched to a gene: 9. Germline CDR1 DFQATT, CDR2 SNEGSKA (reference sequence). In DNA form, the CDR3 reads TGCAGTGCTAGTGTCGGGACAGGGCCTCTTGAGCAGTTCTTC. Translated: CSASVGTGPLEQFF.

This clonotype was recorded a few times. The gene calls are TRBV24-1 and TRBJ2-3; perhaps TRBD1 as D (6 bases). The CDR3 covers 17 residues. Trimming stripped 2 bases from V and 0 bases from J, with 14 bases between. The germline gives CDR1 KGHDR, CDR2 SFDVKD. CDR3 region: CATSDSTDRTSTDTQYF. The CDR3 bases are TGTGCCACCAGTGATTCGACCGACAGGACTAGCACAGATACGCAGTATTTT.

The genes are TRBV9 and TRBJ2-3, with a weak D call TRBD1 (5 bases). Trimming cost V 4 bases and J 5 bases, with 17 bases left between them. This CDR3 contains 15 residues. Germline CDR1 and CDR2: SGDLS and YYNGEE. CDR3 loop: CASSLGWQGKDTQYF. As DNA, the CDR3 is TGTGCCAGCAGCCTTGGCTGGCAGGGTAAAGATACGCAGTATTTT.

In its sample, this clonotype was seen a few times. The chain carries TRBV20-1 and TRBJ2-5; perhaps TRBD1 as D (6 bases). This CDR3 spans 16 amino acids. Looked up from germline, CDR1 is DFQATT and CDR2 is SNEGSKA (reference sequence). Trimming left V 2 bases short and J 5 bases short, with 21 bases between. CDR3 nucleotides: TGCAGTGCTAGAACCGACGAGGGGGTTAGGGATGAGACCCAGTACTTC. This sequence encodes CSARTDEGVRDETQYF.

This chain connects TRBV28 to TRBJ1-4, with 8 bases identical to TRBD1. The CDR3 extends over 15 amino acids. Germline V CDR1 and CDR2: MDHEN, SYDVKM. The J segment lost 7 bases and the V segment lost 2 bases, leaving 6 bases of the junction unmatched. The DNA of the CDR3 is TGTGCCAGCAGTTTACCCAGGGGGCTTGTTGAAAAACTGTTTTTT. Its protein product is CASSLPRGLVEKLFF.

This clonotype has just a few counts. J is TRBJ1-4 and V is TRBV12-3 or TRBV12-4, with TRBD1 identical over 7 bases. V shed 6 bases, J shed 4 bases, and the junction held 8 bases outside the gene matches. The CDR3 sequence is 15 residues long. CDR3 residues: CASRAGTVDNEKLFF. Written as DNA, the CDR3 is TGTGCCAGCAGGGCGGGGACAGTGGATAATGAAAAACTGTTTTTT.

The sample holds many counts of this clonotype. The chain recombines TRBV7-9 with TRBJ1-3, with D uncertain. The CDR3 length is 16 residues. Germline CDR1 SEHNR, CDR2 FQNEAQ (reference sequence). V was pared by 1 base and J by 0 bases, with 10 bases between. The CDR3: CASSLEFLSSGNTIYF. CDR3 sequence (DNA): TGTGCCAGCAGCTTAGAGTTCCTGAGCTCTGGAAACACCATATATTTT. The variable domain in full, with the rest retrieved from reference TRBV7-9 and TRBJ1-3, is DTGVSQNPRHKITKRGQNVTFRCDPISEHNRLYWYRQTLGQGPEFLTYFQNEAQLEKSRLLSDRFSAERPKGSFSTLEIQRTEQGDSAMYLCASSLEFLSSGNTIYFGEGSWLTVV.

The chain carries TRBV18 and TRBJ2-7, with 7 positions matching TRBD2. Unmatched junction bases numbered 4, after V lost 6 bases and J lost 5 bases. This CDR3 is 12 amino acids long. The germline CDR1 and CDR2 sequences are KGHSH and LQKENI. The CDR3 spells CASSFGGNEQYF. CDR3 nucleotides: TGTGCCAGCTCGTTCGGGGGGAACGAGCAGTACTTC.

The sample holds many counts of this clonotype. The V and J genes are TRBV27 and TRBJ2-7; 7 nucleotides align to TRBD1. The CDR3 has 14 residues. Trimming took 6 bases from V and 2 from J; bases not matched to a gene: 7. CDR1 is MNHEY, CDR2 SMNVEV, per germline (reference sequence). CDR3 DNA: TGTGCCAGCAGCTTGACAGGGTTACCCTACGAGCAGTACTTC. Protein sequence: CASSLTGLPYEQYF.

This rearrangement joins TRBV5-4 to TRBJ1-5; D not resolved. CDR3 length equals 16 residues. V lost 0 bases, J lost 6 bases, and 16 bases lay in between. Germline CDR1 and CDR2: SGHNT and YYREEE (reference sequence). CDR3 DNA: TGTGCCAGCAGCTTGGACGGCCCCTTAAGGGTTCAGCCCCAGCATTTT. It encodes CASSLDGPLRVQPQHF.